This T cell receptor beta chain emerged from a study of cytomegalovirus exposure and HLA in healthy donors. 13 Jbeta primers and 60 Vbeta primers were used for the PCR. Sequencing used immunoSEQ multiplex PCR; TCRdb keeps in-frame clones, though not all of them. This repertoire shows over 150,000 clones, approximately 78% found once; its top ten account for less than 15%. The CDR3 consists of 14 residues. Germline V gene lookup returns CDR1 SNHLY and CDR2 FYNNEI. V was clipped by 2 bases and J by 7 bases, with 14 bases between them. The chain is built from TRBV2 and TRBJ1-1; D might be TRBD1 (5 bases). The receptor comes from a woman aged 45-59 years in good health and CMV-seropositive. Specimen: PBMCs. In DNA form, the CDR3 reads TGTGCCAGCAGTGAAACCCCAGGGTCGAATGAAGCTTTCTTT. Protein: CASSETPGSNEAFF.